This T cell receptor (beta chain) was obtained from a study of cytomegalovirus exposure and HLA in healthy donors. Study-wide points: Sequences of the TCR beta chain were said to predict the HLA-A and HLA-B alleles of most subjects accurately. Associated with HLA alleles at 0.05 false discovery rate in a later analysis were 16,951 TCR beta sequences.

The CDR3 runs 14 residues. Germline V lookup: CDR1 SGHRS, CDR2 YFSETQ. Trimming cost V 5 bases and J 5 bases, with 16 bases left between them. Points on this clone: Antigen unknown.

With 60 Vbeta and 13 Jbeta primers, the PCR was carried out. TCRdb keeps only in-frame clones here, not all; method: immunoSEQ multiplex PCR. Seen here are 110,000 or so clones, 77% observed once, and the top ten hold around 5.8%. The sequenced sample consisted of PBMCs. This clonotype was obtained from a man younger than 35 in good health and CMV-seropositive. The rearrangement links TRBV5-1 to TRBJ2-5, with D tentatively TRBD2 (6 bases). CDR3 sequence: CASSGEGEAETQYF. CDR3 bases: TGCGCCAGCAGTGGGGAAGGGGAGGCGGAGACCCAGTACTTC.